Detailed here is one TCR beta chain. What it recognizes is unknown. Investigators sourced about 2 micrograms of genomic DNA from cryopreserved PBMCs for TCR beta libraries. This specimen comes from a study of cytotoxic CD8 clonotypes in ibrutinib-treated CLL. Study information: Enrolment comprised eleven to twelve relapsed/refractory and about 16 treatment-naive patients; 17 to 18 were IGHV unmutated. Recorded responses included around 25 partial and 2 complete; following median approximately 68 months, 14 stayed remitted and about 12 progressed.

TCRdb keeps only in-frame clones here, not all; method: immunoSEQ multiplex PCR. The data hold over 130,000 clones, with more than 75% observed a single time. Whole-study findings and limits: Elevated clonality accompanied ibrutinib response, with a return toward baseline values at progression.

Trimming shortened V by 5 bases and J by 4 bases, and 15 bases separated the two germline ends. CDR3 length equals 15 residues. Looked up from germline, CDR1 is SGHTA and CDR2 is FQGNSA. The sequence came from a human donor with chronic lymphocytic leukemia. The rearrangement uses TRBV7-2 and TRBJ1-3; D remains ambiguous. The sequenced sample was PBMCs, obtained after 36 months of ibrutinib treatment. CDR3 sequence reads: CASSAVVGAGNTIYF. The CDR3 DNA reads TGTGCCAGCAGCGCCGTTGTCGGAGCGGGAAACACCATATATTTT.